This TCR beta chain was identified during a study of blood T cells in healthy people across ages. Broader study findings: Underestimates were what the diversity estimates from one million T cells were considered to be. A roughly linear fall in TCR beta diversity per million T cells was seen with increasing age.

Between the trimmed V and J ends, which lost 1 base and 6 bases, there was a span of 9 bases. Germline-derived CDR1 and CDR2 are SGHTA and FQGNSA. This CDR3 comprises 13 residues. On this clonotype: Its antigen is still unknown.

A J-beta primer mix and a sample-barcoded 5' primer were used in a second PCR of about 7 to 11 cycles. Using its own MiXCR run on the 5' RACE reads, TCRdb lists one record per CDR3 protein. The top ten clones hold 10% to 15% of a sample with 650,000 to 1,000,000 distinct CDR3 sequences, approximately 35% of them seen once. The genes are TRBV7-2 and TRBJ2-5, with a weak D call TRBD1 (5 bases). This receptor was identified in a man between 18 and 35 years old in good health. Sequencing used blood. CDR3 region: CASSLGGLKTQYF. The CDR3 DNA follows: TGTGCCAGCAGCTTAGGGGGCTTAAAGACCCAGTACTTC.